This record covers a single TCR beta chain. The target of this receptor is not known. No much larger clone exists at a distance of one base, and base qualities are not known. TCRbeta CDR3 regions were amplified from genomic DNA by means of the immunoSEQ Assay, a bias-controlled multiplex PCR. As for the original processing: The number of nucleated cells in each sample was estimated from the amplification of reference gene primers within the assay. Sequence reads were collapsed and filtered to measure the absolute abundance of every unique TCRbeta CDR3 rearrangement. For each sample, productive Simpson clonality was calculated as the square root of Simpson's diversity index across productive rearrangements. As stored in TCRdb, this immuneACCESS dataset retains in-frame rearrangements with V and J assigned. A fraction of the clones does not appear; measured against another copy, unresolved V genes explain less than half of the discrepancy, and the remainder lacks a known reason. The V and J calls and clone size come from that table; D and trimming were worked out from the DNA. The sample table lists hundreds of thousands of clones, approximately 90% of them with a count of one. The top ten constitute around 3% of the sample.

Inclusive of the bounding cysteine and phenylalanine, the CDR3 is 14 residues long. Only the CDR3 region is kept as DNA, spanning 42 bases read in frame from base 1. Deletion took 7 bases off V and 5 bases off J, with a span of 17 bases between the germline ends. The germline V gene (reference sequence) gives CDR1 as LNHDA and CDR2 as SQIVND. The record originates from a study of blood T cell repertoires in COVID-19 (TCRdb year 2020). With respect to the entire study: Collaborator samples came from the United States, Italy and Spain and covered acute and convalescent phases of COVID-19. The prospective study material was composed of cDNA or gDNA derived from T cells, B-cell-depleted T cells, or PBMCs. Subjects who had been exposed to COVID-19, were actively infected with it, or had recovered from it provided the deeply sampled blood TCRbeta repertoires that made up the dataset. The repertoires were released in a freely available public database meant as a resource for research on the immune response to SARS-CoV-2. The samples were drawn from the first 160 participants of the ongoing ImmuneRACE study and from under 1,500 subjects provided by 6 global collaborators. Sample metadata almost always included a de-identified subject ID, COVID-19 status, age in years and sex. Where available, HLA class I and class II types were taken from metadata supplied by the sample provider and were not determined by assay-based typing.

Whole blood was collected in K2EDTA tubes by collaborating institutions according to the institutions' own protocols. Collaborator samples were shipped for TCRbeta analysis as frozen whole blood, isolated PBMCs, or DNA extracted from either sample type. The paper's findings and limits, for the study overall: Clinical and demographic metadata were provided uncurated, with the amount varying by source and participant.

The sequence was obtained from a man younger than 30 with active or convalescent COVID-19. Sequencing was done on a sample of peripheral blood. The V and J segments used are TRBV19 and TRBJ1-1; the D gene is perhaps TRBD1, on 5 matching bases. The CDR3 region reads CASNSRTGGTEAFF. The bases are TGTGCCAGTAATTCTAGGACCGGGGGGACTGAAGCTTTCTTT.